A selection of T cell receptor beta chains follows, all from one sample in a study of T-cell memory formation after mild COVID-19. One entry per CDR3 protein, called by TCRdb with MiXCR from the 5' RACE reads. The data show 200,000 to 250,000 distinct CDR3 sequences, with approximately 10% seen just once and roughly 4% held by the top ten. Sequencing was performed on PBMCs or a T cell subset sorted from them (not recorded which). The origin of the receptors is a man aged 18 to 35 who had mild COVID-19 (a few samples of this study predate the infection). Cell type and time point are not known. Both conserved end residues are part of each CDR3. Fields, in order: D gene, V gene, clone size, J gene, CDR3 DNA, CDR3 protein. The D gene is left open where the match is weak. Not all rows give a size; the values are once, few, many and, for expanded clones, a class.

d_call: -; v_call: TRBV12-3/TRBV12-4; clone_size: few; j_call: TRBJ1-1; cdr3_nt: TGTGCCAGCAGTTTAGATGGGGGGTTGAACACTGAAGCTTTCTTT; cdr3_aa: CASSLDGGLNTEAFF
d_call: -; v_call: TRBV6-6; clone_size: few; j_call: TRBJ1-2; cdr3_nt: TGTGCCAGCAGCCCAGCAGGGGCTGGCTACACCTTC; cdr3_aa: CASSPAGAGYTF
d_call: -; v_call: TRBV6-5; clone_size: many; j_call: TRBJ1-1; cdr3_nt: TGTGCCAGCAGGCAGGGATTGAACACTGAAGCTTTCTTT; cdr3_aa: CASRQGLNTEAFF
d_call: -; v_call: TRBV9; clone_size: many; j_call: TRBJ1-1; cdr3_nt: TGTGCCAGCAGCGTAGCTTTGGGAACTGAAGCTTTCTTT; cdr3_aa: CASSVALGTEAFF
d_call: TRBD2; v_call: TRBV6-5; clone_size: -; j_call: TRBJ2-3; cdr3_nt: TGTGCCAGCGGGAACGGGGGGGTCACAGATACGCAGTATTTT; cdr3_aa: CASGNGGVTDTQYF
d_call: TRBD1; v_call: TRBV5-1; clone_size: -; j_call: TRBJ2-7; cdr3_nt: TGCGCCAGCAGAAGTCCCGGGACAGTAAACGACGAGCAGTACTTC; cdr3_aa: CASRSPGTVNDEQYF
d_call: -; v_call: TRBV20-1; clone_size: few; j_call: TRBJ2-2; cdr3_nt: TGCAGTGCTACAGAGGGCGCGAACACCGGGGAGCTGTTTTTT; cdr3_aa: CSATEGANTGELFF
d_call: -; v_call: TRBV20-1; clone_size: once; j_call: TRBJ1-2; cdr3_nt: TGCAGTGCCTTCGTAACAGCGAGCTATGGCTACACCTTC; cdr3_aa: CSAFVTASYGYTF
d_call: TRBD2; v_call: TRBV6-7; clone_size: few; j_call: TRBJ2-1; cdr3_nt: TGTGCCAGTAGAGCGGGGTGGTGCAATGAGCAGTTCTTC; cdr3_aa: CASRAGWCNEQFF
d_call: TRBD2; v_call: TRBV10-3; clone_size: -; j_call: TRBJ2-5; cdr3_nt: TGTGCCATCAGTGAGTGGCTAGCGGGGTATCAAGAGACCCAGTACTTC; cdr3_aa: CAISEWLAGYQETQYF
d_call: -; v_call: TRBV24-1; clone_size: -; j_call: TRBJ2-3; cdr3_nt: TGTGCCACCAGTGATAAGCAGGGCGACGAGGATACGCAGTATTTT; cdr3_aa: CATSDKQGDEDTQYF
d_call: -; v_call: TRBV5-1; clone_size: -; j_call: TRBJ1-2; cdr3_nt: TGCGCCAGCAGCTTGCAATTGACCGGGATCAGCGGCTACACCTTC; cdr3_aa: CASSLQLTGISGYTF
d_call: TRBD2; v_call: TRBV6-5; clone_size: many; j_call: TRBJ2-3; cdr3_nt: TGTGCCAGCAGCATTGGACTAGCGGGGCCCACAGATACGCAGTATTTT; cdr3_aa: CASSIGLAGPTDTQYF
d_call: TRBD2; v_call: TRBV7-3; clone_size: many; j_call: TRBJ2-2; cdr3_nt: TGTGCCAGCAGGGGGGGGTCGAACACCGGGGAGCTGTTTTTT; cdr3_aa: CASRGGSNTGELFF
d_call: TRBD1; v_call: TRBV6-5; clone_size: few; j_call: TRBJ2-7; cdr3_nt: TGTGCCAGCACCCAGGGACAGGATAGCCGGCAGTACTTC; cdr3_aa: CASTQGQDSRQYF
d_call: -; v_call: TRBV7-2; clone_size: few; j_call: TRBJ2-3; cdr3_nt: TGTGCCAGCAGCCCTCCGAGCGATACGCAGTATTTT; cdr3_aa: CASSPPSDTQYF
d_call: -; v_call: TRBV11-2; clone_size: few; j_call: TRBJ1-6; cdr3_nt: TGTGCCAGCAGCTTAGACCGGGACGGATATAATTCACCCCTCCACTTT; cdr3_aa: CASSLDRDGYNSPLHF
d_call: TRBD1; v_call: TRBV7-2; clone_size: few; j_call: TRBJ1-2; cdr3_nt: TGTGCCAGCACCCTGACAGGGGACTATGGCTACACCTTC; cdr3_aa: CASTLTGDYGYTF